What follows describes a single T cell receptor (beta chain). Its antigen remains unidentified. This entry is derived from a study of multiple sclerosis patients with progressive multifocal leukoencephalopathy. General study results and limits: Expanded clones at PML onset predated and persisted through natalizumab therapy. In most PML patients, TRB repertoires appeared less diverse by entropy.

Time point denoted: less than 15 months of natalizumab therapy. The length of the CDR3 is 16 residues. Germline V CDR1 and CDR2: SGHNT, YENEEA. Trimming shortened V by 7 bases and J by 7 bases, and 24 bases separated the two germline ends. Some clones are missing from TCRdb's copy, which holds only in-frame ones; the method was immunoSEQ multiplex PCR. The sample holds about 30,000 clones, roughly 89% seen once. This chain connects TRBV11-3 to TRBJ2-3; tentatively, D is TRBD2 (6 bases). This specimen consisted of PBMCs, obtained from a patient treated with natalizumab. The clonotype originates from a human donor with multiple sclerosis. DNA of the CDR3: TGTGCCAGCACCTACGGTTTGGTAGCGGACGTGCATACGCAGTATTTT. This translates into CASTYGLVADVHTQYF.